The 21 T cell receptor beta chains in this list originate from one sample, sequenced in a study of cytomegalovirus exposure and HLA in healthy donors. Primers for the PCR totalled 60 Vbeta and 13 Jbeta. Repertoires were generated with immunoSEQ multiplex PCR, while TCRdb's copy carries only in-frame clones and drops some. The sample has roughly 98,000 clones; roughly 80% are singletons. The material sequenced was PBMCs. These TCRs come from a female donor in good health and CMV-seronegative.

The chain's CDR3 is CASTGDLKPSYNEQFF. CDR3 in DNA: TGTGCCAGCACTGGGGACTTGAAACCTTCGTACAATGAGCAGTTCTTC. This sequence joins TRBV28 and TRBJ2-1, with TRBD2 as a possible D gene (6 bases). The germline V and J ends were trimmed by 7 bases and 4 bases, with 20 bases remaining between them. Per the germline V gene, CDR1 is MDHEN and CDR2 is SYDVKM. This CDR3 comprises 16 residues.

The chain joins TRBV5-8 to TRBJ2-5; D call uncertain. Germline CDR1 reads SGHTS; CDR2 reads YDEGEE. The length of the CDR3 is 11 residues. The V gene lost 4 bases and the J gene lost 2 bases, with 3 bases spanning the gap. In nucleotides, the CDR3 is TGTGCCAGCAGCCCTCAAGAGACCCAGTACTTC. Protein: CASSPQETQYF.

The V call is TRBV6-5, the J call TRBJ1-1; 7 bases agree with TRBD1. Trimming at V came to 5 bases and at J to 4 bases, leaving 7 bases not matched to a gene. The CDR3 runs to 14 residues. Per the germline V gene, CDR1 is MNHEY and CDR2 is SVGAGI. The CDR3 nucleotides are TGTGCCAGCAGTAACGACAGGGTTCGCACTGAAGCTTTCTTT. It codes for CASSNDRVRTEAFF.

The chain's CDR3 is CASSLVQDNTGELFF. CDR3 DNA: TGTGCCAGCAGCTTAGTACAGGATAACACCGGGGAGCTGTTTTTT. The rearrangement joins TRBV7-8 to TRBJ2-2, with D tentatively TRBD1 (5 bases). This CDR3 is built from 15 residues. CDR1 and CDR2 from the germline V gene are SGHVS and FQNEAQ. Trimming stripped 1 base from V and 2 bases from J, with 8 bases between.

The chain is built from TRBV7-9 and TRBJ2-5; 7 bases match TRBD1. Germline CDR1 and CDR2: SEHNR and FQNEAQ (reference sequence). Germline trimming cut 1 base from V and 2 bases from J; bases unmatched to any gene: 13. This CDR3 contains 18 residues. DNA of the CDR3: TGTGCCAGCAGCTTAGGGCTTCTGACAGGGACCCCTCAAGAGACCCAGTACTTC. As protein: CASSLGLLTGTPQETQYF.

J is TRBJ1-2 and V is TRBV29-1; D perhaps matches TRBD1 (6 bases). The CDR3 length is 13 residues. Trimming took off 4 bases at V and 4 bases at J, with 13 bases between the two ends. Germline lookup yields CDR1 SQVTM and CDR2 ANQGSEA. DNA of the CDR3: TGCAGCGTTGGCAGCCTAGGGGGCTATGGCTACACCTTC. Its protein product is CSVGSLGGYGYTF. Using reference TRBV29-1 and TRBJ1-2 for the parts outside the CDR3, the full variable domain is SAVISQKPSRDICQRGTSLTIQCQVDSQVTMMFWYRQQPGQSLTLIATANQGSEATYESGFVIDKFPISRPNLTFSTLTVSNMSPEDSSIYLCSVGSLGGYGYTFGSGTRLTVV.

The chain links TRBV5-4 to TRBJ2-7; 8 bases align to TRBD1. Germline V gene lookup returns CDR1 SGHNT and CDR2 YYREEE (reference sequence). V was clipped by 2 bases and J by 2 bases; unmatched bases: 6. The CDR3 is made up of 15 amino acids. This CDR3 reads CASSLGQGVTYEQYF. CDR3 in DNA: TGTGCCAGCAGCTTAGGACAGGGTGTCACCTACGAGCAGTACTTC.

The rearrangement uses TRBV6-6 and TRBJ1-1; D remains ambiguous. The V gene lost 0 bases and the J gene lost 6 bases, with 8 bases spanning the gap. Germline assignment: CDR1 MNHNY and CDR2 SVGAGI (reference sequence). CDR3 length: 13 residues. The CDR3 region is CASSYSNRAEAFF. The CDR3 coding sequence is TGTGCCAGCAGTTACTCGAATCGCGCTGAAGCTTTCTTT.

The V gene is TRBV25-1, the J gene TRBJ2-2; 9 bases fit TRBD2. V trimming: 2 bases; J trimming: 7 bases; junction bases outside the gene matches: 8. The CDR3 runs to 16 residues. The germline V gene has CDR1 MGHDK and CDR2 SYGVNS. Here the CDR3 DNA reads TGTGCCAGCAGTGAAGTAGCGGGGGCCTTCGGCGGGGAGCTGTTTTTT. Translation gives CASSEVAGAFGGELFF.

The chain combines TRBV6-5 with TRBJ1-4; no reliable D call. The CDR3 has 14 residues. Per germline, CDR1 MNHEY and CDR2 SVGAGI. Trimming removed 8 bases from V and 7 bases from J, with 17 bases in between. This CDR3 is CASCMSGRGEKLFF. CDR3 bases: TGTGCCAGCTGTATGTCGGGGAGAGGTGAAAAACTGTTTTTT.

The chain couples TRBV7-9 to TRBJ2-5, with 11 positions matching TRBD2. Losses at the gene ends were 3 bases for V and 4 bases for J; bases not matched to a gene: 4. CDR3 length: 15 amino acids. The germline gives CDR1 SEHNR, CDR2 FQNEAQ (reference sequence). This CDR3 reads CASSLDGLAGETQYF. The CDR3 DNA reads as TGTGCCAGCAGCTTGGATGGACTAGCGGGAGAGACCCAGTACTTC.

The genes are TRBV25-1 and TRBJ1-2, with 9 bases lining up with TRBD1. After removal of 6 bases from V and 3 bases from J, the junction contained 2 bases not matched to a gene. Looked up from germline, CDR1 is MGHDK and CDR2 is SYGVNS. This CDR3 comprises 13 residues. The DNA for the CDR3 is TGTGCCAGCAGAAGGACAGGGGACTATGGCTACACCTTC. It translates to CASRRTGDYGYTF.

The V and J genes are TRBV30 and TRBJ2-3, with D perhaps TRBD1 (5 bases). V lost 0 bases and J 6 bases, leaving 13 bases between the germline ends. This CDR3 contains 14 residues. Germline-derived CDR1 and CDR2 are GTSNPN and SVGIG (reference sequence). The CDR3 DNA reads as TGTGCCTGGAGTGTACGACAGATCCTCGATACGCAGTATTTT. This codes for CAWSVRQILDTQYF.

The V and J genes are TRBV11-3 and TRBJ2-3; 8 nucleotides agree with TRBD1. V lost 5 bases and J lost 3; bases outside the gene matches: 7. This CDR3 has 15 amino acids. CDR1 and CDR2 from the germline V gene are SGHNT and YENEEA. The DNA for the CDR3 is TGTGCCAGCAGCCTCAGACAGGGGAAGACAGATACGCAGTATTTT. Its protein product is CASSLRQGKTDTQYF.

The chain employs TRBV4-1 and TRBJ2-6; 12 bases line up with TRBD2. The CDR3 extends over 18 amino acids. Unmatched junction bases numbered 4, after V lost 0 bases and J lost 4 bases. CDR1 and CDR2 from the germline V gene are MGHRA and YSYEKL. The CDR3 reads CASSQETSGGGGANVLTF. The CDR3 DNA reads TGCGCCAGCAGCCAAGAGACTAGCGGGGGTGGAGGGGCCAACGTCCTGACTTTC.

The V gene is TRBV5-1, the J gene TRBJ2-7, with D possibly matching TRBD1 (6 bases). V gave up 0 bases and J gave up 1 base, with 11 bases separating them. This CDR3 is built from 15 residues. CDR1 is SGHRS, CDR2 YFSETQ, per germline. The CDR3 sequence: CASSLEGERSYEQYF. CDR3 bases: TGCGCCAGCAGCTTGGAGGGGGAAAGGTCCTACGAGCAGTACTTC.

This clone was observed a handful of times. This chain uses TRBV9 with TRBJ2-5; TRBD2 agrees at 7 bases. With 0 bases clipped from V and 2 bases from J, the junction kept 4 bases outside the gene matches. This CDR3 has 15 residues. Germline lookup yields CDR1 SGDLS and CDR2 YYNGEE. The CDR3 bases are TGTGCCAGCAGCGTAGCTCCTAGCGGACAAGAGACCCAGTACTTC. Translating it yields CASSVAPSGQETQYF.

The chain carries TRBV30 and TRBJ2-1; D possibly corresponds to TRBD1 (5 bases). V dropped 2 bases and J dropped 6 bases, with 20 bases sitting between them. CDR1 and CDR2 from the germline V gene are GTSNPN and SVGIG (reference sequence). The CDR3 sequence is 16 residues long. CDR3 bases: TGTGCCTGGAGTCCTAAAAGAGCAGGGTGGGGCAATGAGCAGTTCTTC. Its translation is CAWSPKRAGWGNEQFF.

The genes are TRBV19 and TRBJ1-5, with no clear D. Per the germline V gene, CDR1 is LNHDA and CDR2 is SQIVND (reference sequence). Trimming removed 3 bases from V and 2 bases from J, with 14 bases in between. This CDR3 is 16 amino acids long. Written as DNA, the CDR3 is TGTGCCAGTAGTATGGGGAGGGCCCGGCGCAATCAGCCCCAGCATTTT. This translates into CASSMGRARRNQPQHF.

This clone came up once. This chain uses TRBV6-5 with TRBJ1-3; D possibly corresponds to TRBD1 (6 bases). V lost 0 bases, J lost 1 base, and 7 bases lay in between. CDR1 is MNHEY and CDR2 is SVGAGI in the germline V gene. This CDR3 has 15 residues. The CDR3, as DNA: TGTGCCAGCAGTTACTCGAGGGGGTCTGGAAACACCATATATTTT. Encoded protein: CASSYSRGSGNTIYF.

The chain recombines TRBV19 with TRBJ2-1; the match to TRBD1 covers 7 bases. The CDR3 has 14 amino acids. Losses at the gene ends were 5 bases for V and 3 bases for J; bases not matched to a gene: 4. Germline lookup yields CDR1 LNHDA and CDR2 SQIVND (reference sequence). CDR3 DNA sequence: TGTGCCAGTAGTCCCCGGACAGGCTACAATGAGCAGTTCTTC. It encodes CASSPRTGYNEQFF.